Listed here are 23 T cell receptor beta chains from one sample, sequenced in a study of T cell responses to AZD1222 COVID-19 vaccine. The data were produced by immunoSEQ multiplex PCR, yet TCRdb's version contains in-frame clones alone and is incomplete. The repertoire includes about 160,000 clones, 94% of them detected once, and around 1.3% sits in the top ten. This specimen was peripheral blood, taken on day 0 of AZD1222 vaccination. These receptors were collected from an adult in good health.

The chain links TRBV4-3 to TRBJ2-5; D is possibly TRBD2 (6 bases). The V and J ends lost 2 bases and 5 bases respectively, with 15 bases between them. The CDR3 is 15 amino acids. Germline V gives CDR1 LGHNA, CDR2 YSLEER. CDR3 in amino acids: CASSQFGGERETQYF. In nucleotides, the CDR3 is TGCGCCAGCAGCCAATTTGGAGGGGAGAGGGAGACCCAGTACTTC.

The chain uses TRBV4-3 and TRBJ1-6; 8 positions agree with TRBD1. The V and J ends lost 0 bases and 9 bases, in that order; junction bases with no gene match: 7. Per germline, CDR1 LGHNA and CDR2 YSLEER. There are 16 residues in the CDR3. CDR3 nucleotides: TGCGCCAGCAGCCAAGATTGGTACAGGGGGATTTCACCCCTCCACTTT. Encoded protein: CASSQDWYRGISPLHF.

The chain links TRBV28 to TRBJ2-7; 9 bases match TRBD1. CDR3 length: 17 amino acids. Germline CDR1 MDHEN, CDR2 SYDVKM. V lost 3 bases to trimming and J lost 6 bases; unmatched junction nucleotides: 15. The CDR3 sequence: CASSFALGTGNRREQYV. Written as DNA, the CDR3 is TGTGCCAGCAGTTTCGCCCTCGGGACAGGGAATCGTCGCGAGCAGTACGTC.

The chain employs TRBV4-2 and TRBJ1-1, with unresolved D. Germline V CDR1 and CDR2: LGHNA, YNFKEQ. The CDR3 length is 14 residues. The germline V and J ends were trimmed by 4 bases and 3 bases, with 12 bases remaining between them. CDR3 sequence reads: CASSRVGLDTEAFF. Written as DNA, the CDR3 is TGTGCCAGCAGCCGAGTGGGCTTGGACACTGAAGCTTTCTTT.

This clone was observed a single time. The chain has TRBV4-1 and TRBJ2-2, with no clear D. CDR1 is MGHRA, CDR2 YSYEKL, per germline. This CDR3 spans 17 amino acids. With 2 bases removed from V and 4 bases from J, the gap between germline ends came to 17 bases. The CDR3, as DNA: TGCGCCAGCAGCCAATACTTGTATGCCCCTTCCACCGGGGAGCTGTTTTTT. Translating it yields CASSQYLYAPSTGELFF.

This clone was detected only once. The chain is built from TRBV29-1 and TRBJ1-1; weak D call: TRBD1 (6 bases). In germline, CDR1 is SQVTM, CDR2 ANQGSEA. V was cut by 5 bases and J by 5 bases, with 15 bases left in between. The CDR3 contains 13 residues. This CDR3 is CSVFRGGKTEAFF. CDR3 in DNA: TGCAGCGTTTTCAGGGGAGGTAAGACTGAAGCTTTCTTT.

The chain couples TRBV28 to TRBJ2-1; D remains unclear. The V and J ends lost 7 bases and 3 bases respectively, with 13 bases between them. This CDR3 has 14 residues. Germline CDR1 is MDHEN and CDR2 is SYDVKM. CDR3: CASNSGFIYNEQFF. CDR3 sequence (DNA): TGTGCCAGCAATTCCGGGTTCATCTACAATGAGCAGTTCTTC.

V gene TRBV19 combines with J gene TRBJ1-1, with D possibly matching TRBD1 (5 bases). With 5 bases removed from V and 0 bases from J, the gap between germline ends came to 19 bases. CDR1 and CDR2 from the germline V gene are LNHDA and SQIVND (reference sequence). The length of the CDR3 is 17 residues. CDR3 amino acids: CASSPRGAGLMNTEAFF. CDR3 coding DNA: TGTGCCAGTAGTCCCCGGGGCGCGGGGTTGATGAACACTGAAGCTTTCTTT.

This chain joins TRBV23-1 and TRBJ2-5; D may match TRBD1 or TRBD2 (6 bases each). TRBV23-1 is an ORF, with its function uncertain. The CDR3 sequence is 18 residues long. V lost 0 bases and J 4 bases, leaving 21 bases between the germline ends. Here the CDR3 reads CASSQSGGLVGERETQYF. CDR3 nucleotides: TGCGCCAGCAGTCAATCCGGGGGCCTGGTGGGGGAAAGAGAGACCCAGTACTTC.

This clone was detected once. The V and J genes are TRBV28 and TRBJ1-2, with 9 bases lining up with TRBD1. CDR1 and CDR2 from the germline V gene are MDHEN and SYDVKM. CDR3 length equals 14 residues. Trimming removed 5 bases from V and 4 bases from J; junction bases left unmatched: 5. Here the CDR3 reads CASSPGDRAYGYTF. The CDR3, as DNA: TGTGCCAGCAGTCCCGGGGACAGGGCCTATGGCTACACCTTC.

V and J are TRBV5-5 and TRBJ2-7, with D maybe TRBD2 (6 bases). The CDR3 runs 16 residues. Germline CDR1 is SGHKS and CDR2 is YYEKEE (reference sequence). Trimming took off 1 base at V and 1 base at J, with 15 bases between the two ends. The CDR3 is CASSLPGGKSSYEQYV. In DNA, the CDR3 is TGTGCCAGCAGCTTGCCAGGAGGGAAGTCTTCCTACGAGCAGTACGTC.

This sequence joins TRBV18 and TRBJ2-1; D not resolved. This CDR3 is 14 amino acids long. V lost 4 bases, J lost 9 bases, and 16 bases lay in between. Germline assignment: CDR1 KGHSH and CDR2 LQKENI. In DNA, the CDR3 is TGTGCCAGCTCACGGCTATATATGGAGACTGAGCAGTTCTTC. Protein: CASSRLYMETEQFF. The full variable domain, in which reference TRBV18 and TRBJ2-1 provide the parts outside the CDR3, is NAGVMQNPRHLVRRRGQEARLRCSPMKGHSHVYWYRQLPEEGLKFMVYLQKENIIDESGMPKERFSAEFPKEGPSILRIQQVVRGDSAAYFCASSRLYMETEQFFGPGTRLTVL.

The chain links TRBV5-1 to TRBJ2-7; D is possibly TRBD2 (6 bases). In germline, CDR1 is SGHRS, CDR2 YFSETQ. This CDR3 region has 14 residues. Deletions cut 4 bases from V and 3 bases from J, with 14 bases between. This CDR3 is CASSPGTSFYEQYV. CDR3 DNA sequence: TGCGCCAGCAGCCCTGGGACTTCATTCTACGAGCAGTACGTC.

The rearrangement joins TRBV6-5 to TRBJ1-4; 7 nucleotides match TRBD1. The V and J ends lost 5 bases and 8 bases, in that order; junction bases with no gene match: 8. The CDR3 covers 14 residues. Germline-derived CDR1 and CDR2 are MNHEY and SVGAGI. CDR3 DNA sequence: TGTGCCAGCAGTCCATTACAGGGGTGGGAAAAACTGTTTTTT. This codes for CASSPLQGWEKLFF.

The gene calls are TRBV7-9 and TRBJ1-2; TRBD1 aligns across 7 bases. The CDR3 sequence is 16 residues long. Germline-derived CDR1 and CDR2 are SEHNR and FQNEAQ (reference sequence). V gave up 5 bases and J gave up 8 bases; unmatched junction bases: 17. CDR3 protein: CASSPGGDSRVEGYTF. The CDR3 coding sequence is TGTGCCAGCAGCCCGGGAGGGGACAGCCGCGTGGAAGGCTACACCTTC.

This clone was observed once. The chain recombines TRBV14 with TRBJ2-3; perhaps D is TRBD1 or TRBD2 (7 bases each). Germline V CDR1 and CDR2: SGHDN, FVKESK. The CDR3 is made up of 15 amino acids. Deletions cut 6 bases from V and 1 base from J, with 14 bases between. In DNA form, the CDR3 reads TGTGCCAGCAGTAGACAGGGAGGGGGCACAGATACGCAGTATTTT. Encoded protein: CASSRQGGGTDTQYF.

The V gene is TRBV4-3, the J gene TRBJ1-2; TRBD1 agrees at 9 bases. CDR3 size: 14 residues. The germline V gene encodes CDR1 LGHNA and CDR2 YSLEER. Germline trimming cut 3 bases from V and 4 bases from J; bases unmatched to any gene: 3. This CDR3 reads CASSHGQGSYGYTF. The CDR3 DNA follows: TGCGCCAGCAGCCACGGACAGGGGAGCTATGGCTACACCTTC.

This sequence joins TRBV24-1 and TRBJ2-3; the D is unclear. Trimming left V 8 bases short and J 0 bases short, with 11 bases between. This CDR3 has 14 amino acids. CDR1 KGHDR and CDR2 SFDVKD come from the germline V gene. CDR3 sequence reads: CATIDSSSTDTQYF. CDR3 sequence (DNA): TGTGCCACCATAGACTCGTCTAGCACAGATACGCAGTATTTT.

This clone showed up just once. This chain joins TRBV30 and TRBJ1-5, with no clear D. Germline V lookup: CDR1 GTSNPN, CDR2 SVGIG (reference sequence). The V end lost 0 bases, the J end lost 2 bases, and 8 bases lay between the germline ends. The CDR3 spans 14 residues. The CDR3 nucleotides read TGTGCCTGGAGTGTTCTGGAGGGCAATCAGCCCCAGCATTTT. Its translation: CAWSVLEGNQPQHF.

The chain is built from TRBV18 and TRBJ1-1; D call uncertain. V was trimmed by 2 bases and J by 10 bases, leaving 14 bases between them. The CDR3 length is 13 residues. In germline, CDR1 is KGHSH, CDR2 LQKENI. In DNA, the CDR3 is TGTGCCAGCTCACCAGCTCTAGGGTATCGAGCTTTCTTT. It encodes CASSPALGYRAFF.

This rearrangement joins TRBV12-3 or TRBV12-4 to TRBJ1-5; D not resolved. This CDR3 contains 13 residues. Trimming removed 6 bases at V and 8 bases at J, with 14 bases between. The CDR3 DNA follows: TGTGCCAGCAGCCCCCCGGCGGGTGAGCCCCAGCATTTT. This translates into CASSPPAGEPQHF.

The rearrangement links TRBV18 to TRBJ1-1, with TRBD1 identical over 7 bases. Per germline, CDR1 KGHSH and CDR2 LQKENI. V lost 3 bases, J lost 5 bases, and 6 bases stayed unmatched. The CDR3 runs to 14 residues. CDR3 sequence: CASSPQTGFTEAFF. The CDR3 nucleotides are TGTGCCAGCTCACCTCAGACAGGGTTTACTGAAGCTTTCTTT. Full variable domain (missing parts from reference TRBV18 and TRBJ1-1): NAGVMQNPRHLVRRRGQEARLRCSPMKGHSHVYWYRQLPEEGLKFMVYLQKENIIDESGMPKERFSAEFPKEGPSILRIQQVVRGDSAAYFCASSPQTGFTEAFFGQGTRLTVV.

CDR3 loop: CASSLNLAGFYNEQFF. The CDR3 nucleotides read TGTGCCAGCAGCTTAAATCTAGCGGGCTTCTACAATGAGCAGTTCTTC. The V call is TRBV7-3, the J call TRBJ2-1, with 8 bases identical to TRBD2. The CDR3 consists of 16 residues. After removal of 1 base from V and 3 bases from J, the junction contained 5 bases not matched to a gene. Germline CDR1 and CDR2: SGHTA and FQGTGA.